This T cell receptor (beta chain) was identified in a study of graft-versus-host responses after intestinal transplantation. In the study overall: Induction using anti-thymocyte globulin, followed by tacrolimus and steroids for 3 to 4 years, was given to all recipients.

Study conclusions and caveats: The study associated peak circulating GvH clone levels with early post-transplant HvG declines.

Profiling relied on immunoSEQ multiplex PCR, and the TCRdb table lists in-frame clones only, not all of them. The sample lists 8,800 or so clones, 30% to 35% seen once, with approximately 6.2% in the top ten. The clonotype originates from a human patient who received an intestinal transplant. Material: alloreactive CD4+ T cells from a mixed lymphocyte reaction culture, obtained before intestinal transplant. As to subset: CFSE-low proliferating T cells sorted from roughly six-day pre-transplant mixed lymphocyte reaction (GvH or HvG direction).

The CDR3 sequence: CASSAPGGTSYNEQFF. Written as DNA, the CDR3 is TGTGCCAGTAGTGCTCCGGGAGGAACCTCCTACAATGAGCAGTTCTTC. The chain has TRBV19 and TRBJ2-1, with 7 nucleotides matching TRBD2. The V gene end was trimmed by 5 bases and the J gene end by 0 bases; junction bases not matched to a gene: 7. Germline loops: CDR1 LNHDA, CDR2 SQIVND (reference sequence). There are 16 residues in the CDR3. The variable domain in full, with the rest retrieved from reference TRBV19 and TRBJ2-1, is DGGITQSPKYLFRKEGQNVTLSCEQNLNHDAMYWYRQDPGQGLRLIYYSQIVNDFQKGDIAEGYSVSREKKESFPLTVTSAQKNPTAFYLCASSAPGGTSYNEQFFGPGTRLTVL.